The rows below give T cell receptor beta chains drawn from one sample of a study of T cells after yellow fever vaccination. Each CDR3 protein is one row after TCRdb ran MiXCR on the 5' RACE reads. The sample lists under 400,000 distinct CDR3 sequences, under 15% occurring once. The sample was CD4+ T cells sorted from PBMCs, taken 15 days after the yellow fever booster vaccination. The receptors derive from a man aged 18 to 29 who received the YFV17D yellow fever vaccine. CDR3s include the opening cysteine and the closing phenylalanine or tryptophan. The D gene is left open where the match is weak. The size of a clone is reported for some rows only, either as once, few or many, or as a class for expanded clones.

>TRBJ2-1|TRBV20-1|-|-
CSALSGGFGYEQFF
TGCAGTGCCCTGAGTGGGGGATTTGGGTATGAGCAGTTCTTC
>TRBJ1-6|TRBV7-2|many|-
CASSLVGGANSPLHF
TGTGCCAGCAGCTTAGTTGGGGGGGCAAATTCACCCCTCCACTTT
>TRBJ2-3|TRBV5-1|-|-
CASSLDGVTDTQYF
TGCGCCAGCAGCTTGGATGGAGTGACTGATACGCAGTATTTT
>TRBJ2-3|TRBV20-1|-|TRBD2
CSLDSGTSDADTQYF
TGCAGTCTCGACTCCGGGACTAGCGATGCAGATACGCAGTATTTT
>TRBJ1-1|TRBV5-1|-|-
CASSLSERGEAGAFF
TGCGCCAGCAGCTTGAGTGAACGCGGGGAGGCTGGAGCTTTCTTT
>TRBJ2-7|TRBV10-3|-|TRBD1
CAISESGQSEQYF
TGTGCCATCAGTGAATCGGGACAGAGTGAGCAGTACTTC
>TRBJ2-1|TRBV11-2|-|TRBD1
CASSVTGEYPYNEQFF
TGTGCCAGCAGCGTAACAGGGGAATACCCCTACAATGAGCAGTTCTTC
>TRBJ1-3|TRBV7-7|-|TRBD1
CASSPGTGRSSGNTIYF
TGTGCTAGCAGTCCGGGGACAGGGAGAAGCTCTGGAAACACCATATATTTT
>TRBJ1-2|TRBV6-6|many|TRBD1
CASSRPGTDYGYTF
TGTGCCAGCAGTCGGCCCGGGACAGACTATGGCTACACCTTC
>TRBJ2-6|TRBV12-3/TRBV12-4|-|-
CASSFGGSGANVLTF
TGTGCCAGCAGTTTCGGGGGCTCTGGGGCCAACGTCCTGACTTTC
>TRBJ2-2|TRBV5-1|-|-
CASSLMTVNTGELFF
TGCGCCAGCAGCTTAATGACAGTGAACACCGGGGAGCTGTTTTTT
>TRBJ1-6|TRBV11-2|-|-
CASSLPDSGSSYNSPLHF
TGTGCCAGCAGCTTGCCCGACTCGGGGAGCTCCTATAATTCACCCCTCCACTTT
>TRBJ1-4|TRBV7-2|-|-
CASSLGLGGEYEKLFF
TGTGCCAGCAGCTTAGGGCTGGGAGGGGAGTATGAAAAACTGTTTTTT
>TRBJ1-2|TRBV10-3|-|TRBD1
CAISRNRGGNYGYTF
TGTGCCATCAGCAGAAACAGGGGCGGTAACTATGGCTACACCTTC
>TRBJ1-2|TRBV10-3|-|TRBD1
CAISGGTGDYGYTF
TGTGCCATCAGTGGGGGGACAGGAGACTATGGCTACACCTTC
>TRBJ1-4|TRBV6-5|few|-
CASSDVVGGYEKLFF
TGTGCCAGCAGCGACGTGGTCGGGGGGTATGAAAAACTGTTTTTT
>TRBJ1-5|TRBV5-1|-|-
CASSLDATQPQHF
TGCGCCAGCAGCTTAGATGCTACTCAGCCCCAGCATTTT
>TRBJ2-1|TRBV7-2|few|TRBD1
CASSVQGARGSYNEQFF
TGTGCCAGCAGCGTACAGGGGGCGAGGGGCTCCTACAATGAGCAGTTCTTC
>TRBJ1-1|TRBV29-1|few|-
CSVGRVTNTEAFF
TGCAGCGTCGGCAGGGTGACGAACACTGAAGCTTTCTTT
>TRBJ2-7|TRBV10-3|-|-
CAISGPSTGQGNEQYF
TGTGCCATCAGTGGCCCTTCGACAGGCCAGGGGAACGAGCAGTACTTC
>TRBJ2-7|TRBV7-9|-|-
CASSLVQEQYF
TGTGCCAGCAGCTTAGTACAGGAGCAGTACTTC
>TRBJ2-1|TRBV5-1|-|-
CASSFRVDNEQFF
TGCGCCAGCAGCTTTCGGGTCGACAATGAGCAGTTCTTC
>TRBJ1-5|TRBV20-1|few|-
CSARSRGGNQPQHF
TGCAGTGCTAGGAGCCGAGGGGGCAATCAGCCCCAGCATTTT
>TRBJ2-1|TRBV19|few|TRBD2
CASSIRTSGGMANEQFF
TGTGCCAGTAGTATTAGGACTAGCGGGGGGATGGCGAATGAGCAGTTCTTC
>TRBJ2-7|TRBV2|medium-sized|-
CASTQGGHLYEQYF
TGTGCCAGCACTCAGGGGGGACACCTATACGAGCAGTACTTC
>TRBJ1-1|TRBV7-9|few|-
CASSLVPGQGVTEAFF
TGTGCCAGCAGCTTAGTCCCGGGACAAGGAGTGACTGAAGCTTTCTTT
>TRBJ2-4|TRBV15|few|-
CATSRDLGGPLDF
TGTGCCACCAGCAGAGATTTGGGGGGGCCGTTGGACTTC
>TRBJ1-1|TRBV5-1|many|-
CASRLMTGTNTEAFF
TGCGCCAGCAGACTAATGACAGGAACGAACACTGAAGCTTTCTTT
>TRBJ1-1|TRBV11-2|few|-
CASSLSGSENTEAFF
TGTGCCAGCAGCTTATCAGGGTCGGAGAACACTGAAGCTTTCTTT